This passage covers 14 T cell receptor beta chains from one sample sequenced in a study of blood T cell repertoires in COVID-19. Measured with immunoSEQ multiplex PCR; TCRdb has only the in-frame clones, and not every one. Counted here are about 90,000 clones, 91% occurring once; the ten biggest clones make up around 2%. Sequences were obtained from peripheral blood. Receptors originate from a human donor with active COVID-19. The donor label of this sample is uncertain.

The chain employs TRBV3-1 (or the pseudogene TRBV3-2) and TRBJ2-3; 11 bases match TRBD2. The V gene's germline CDR1 is LGHDT and CDR2 YNNKEL (reference sequence). The CDR3 is 16 amino acids. V lost 4 bases and J lost 5; bases outside the gene matches: 8. The CDR3 spells CASSRNSGGAGDTQYF. The CDR3 DNA follows: TGTGCCAGCAGCCGGAATAGCGGGGGGGCGGGAGATACGCAGTATTTT.

The chain recombines TRBV9 with TRBJ1-1; D is unclear. The germline gives CDR1 SGDLS, CDR2 YYNGEE. The length of the CDR3 is 13 residues. Trimming removed 0 bases at V and 5 bases at J, with 8 bases between. CDR3 DNA: TGTGCCAGCAGCGTAGGGGGAGATACTGAAGCTTTCTTT. Translation gives CASSVGGDTEAFF.

This sequence joins TRBV9 and TRBJ2-3; 8 bases agree with TRBD1. V gave up 0 bases and J gave up 7 bases; unmatched junction bases: 10. The CDR3 runs 16 residues. The germline gives CDR1 SGDLS, CDR2 YYNGEE. This chain's CDR3 is CASSVEWTPGGNTQYF. CDR3 sequence (DNA): TGTGCCAGCAGCGTAGAGTGGACCCCAGGGGGCAATACGCAGTATTTT.

The chain combines TRBV9 with TRBJ2-2; weak D call: TRBD1 (6 bases). The CDR3 is made up of 15 amino acids. Trimming removed 4 bases at V and 3 bases at J, with 13 bases between. Germline loops: CDR1 SGDLS, CDR2 YYNGEE. CDR3 sequence (DNA): TGTGCCAGCAGCTTGGACAGTTGGGACACCGGGGAGCTGTTTTTT. Its protein is CASSLDSWDTGELFF.

The chain combines TRBV6-6 with TRBJ1-1, with D possibly being TRBD1 (5 bases). Trimming shortened V by 7 bases and J by 3 bases, and 18 bases separated the two germline ends. This CDR3 is 15 amino acids long. CDR1 is MNHNY and CDR2 is SVGAGI in the germline V gene (reference sequence). The CDR3 here is CASKPGRGFDTEAFF. The CDR3, as DNA: TGTGCCAGCAAACCGGGGAGGGGTTTCGACACTGAAGCTTTCTTT.

A word on this clone: An end of the junction differs from the germline gene, which may be a read error. The chain uses TRBV6-4 and TRBJ2-1; 16 bases are a match to TRBD2. Germline values: CDR1 MRHNA, CDR2 SNTAGT. CDR3 size: 14 residues. The DNA for the CDR3 is TGTGCCAGCAGTGACGGGACTAGCGGGGGGGTCATAATCTTC. Its protein is CASSDGTSGGVIIF.

For the CDR3, the DNA is TGTGCCAGCAGCGGAGGGGGCAGGAGTGGCTACACCTTC. It encodes CASSGGGRSGYTF. The rearrangement uses TRBV25-1 and TRBJ1-2; 7 bases map to TRBD1. J gave up 7 bases and V 6 bases, and 8 bases lay outside the gene matches. Per germline, CDR1 MGHDK and CDR2 SYGVNS. There are 13 residues in the CDR3.

V is TRBV3-1 (or the pseudogene TRBV3-2) and J is TRBJ2-3; 8 bases are shared with TRBD2. The trim removed 4 bases at V and 2 bases at J, leaving 2 bases unmatched. In germline, CDR1 is LGHDT, CDR2 YNNKEL (reference sequence). CDR3 length: 14 amino acids. The CDR3 region has the DNA TGTGCCAGCAGCCGCGGGGGGACCACAGATACGCAGTATTTT. Residues: CASSRGGTTDTQYF.

The rearrangement joins TRBV6-1 to TRBJ2-1; D call uncertain. The germline gives CDR1 MNHNS, CDR2 SASEGT. The V gene lost 1 base and the J gene lost 2 bases, with 6 bases spanning the gap. CDR3 length equals 14 residues. This CDR3 reads CASSEGQAYNEQFF. The CDR3 DNA reads as TGTGCCAGCAGTGAAGGACAAGCCTACAATGAGCAGTTCTTC.

The chain carries TRBV7-2 and TRBJ1-2, with unresolved D. CDR3 length: 14 residues. Trimming shortened V by 3 bases and J by 4 bases, and 12 bases separated the two germline ends. The germline gives CDR1 SGHTA, CDR2 FQGNSA. CDR3 in amino acids: CASSLTRRSYGYTF. Here the CDR3 DNA reads TGTGCCAGCAGCTTGACAAGGAGGTCCTATGGCTACACCTTC.

The chain links TRBV7-2 to TRBJ2-3; 12 nucleotides line up with TRBD2. The CDR3 extends over 16 amino acids. V shed 11 bases and J 5 bases; nucleotides not matched to a gene: 14. Germline lookup yields CDR1 SGHTA and CDR2 FQGNSA. CDR3 DNA: TGTGCCGCCCGTGGGGCTAGCGGGGGGGCCGAAGATACGCAGTATTTT. Amino acid sequence: CAARGASGGAEDTQYF.

This sequence joins TRBV13 and TRBJ2-1, with D tentatively TRBD2 (5 bases). Germline lookup yields CDR1 PRHDT and CDR2 FYEKMQ (reference sequence). The V gene lost 5 bases and the J gene lost 8 bases, with 10 bases spanning the gap. The CDR3 length is 12 residues. The CDR3, as DNA: TGTGCCAGCAGCAGCGAGGGCTATGAGCAGTTCTTC. It codes for CASSSEGYEQFF.

The V call is TRBV2, the J call TRBJ1-4; 7 bases line up with TRBD1. This CDR3 contains 13 residues. Looked up from germline, CDR1 is SNHLY and CDR2 is FYNNEI. The V gene end was trimmed by 6 bases and the J gene end by 4 bases; junction bases not matched to a gene: 2. The CDR3 DNA reads as TGTGCCAGCAGAGGGGACAGTAATGAAAAACTGTTTTTT. Encoded protein: CASRGDSNEKLFF.

The genes are TRBV6-5 and TRBJ2-7; 11 bases align to TRBD2. Trimming at V came to 6 bases and at J to 2 bases, leaving 3 bases not matched to a gene. Germline V gene lookup returns CDR1 MNHEY and CDR2 SVGAGI. The CDR3 spans 14 residues. CDR3 loop: CASSLAGGTYEQYF. CDR3 bases: TGTGCCAGCAGCCTAGCGGGGGGCACCTACGAGCAGTACTTC.